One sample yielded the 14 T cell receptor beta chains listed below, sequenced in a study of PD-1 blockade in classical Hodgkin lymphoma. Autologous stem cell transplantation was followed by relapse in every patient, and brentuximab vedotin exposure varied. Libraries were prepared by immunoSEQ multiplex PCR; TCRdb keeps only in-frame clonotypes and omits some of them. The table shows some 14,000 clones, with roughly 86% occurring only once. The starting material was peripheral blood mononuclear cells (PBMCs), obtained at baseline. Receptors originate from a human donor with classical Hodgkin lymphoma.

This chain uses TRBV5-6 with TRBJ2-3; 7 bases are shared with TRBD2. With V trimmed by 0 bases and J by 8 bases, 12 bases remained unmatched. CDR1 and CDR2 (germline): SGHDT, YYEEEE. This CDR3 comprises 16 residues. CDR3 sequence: CASSLGSSGDPRTQYF. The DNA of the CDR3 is TGTGCCAGCAGCTTGGGGTCCAGCGGGGACCCTCGTACGCAGTATTTT.

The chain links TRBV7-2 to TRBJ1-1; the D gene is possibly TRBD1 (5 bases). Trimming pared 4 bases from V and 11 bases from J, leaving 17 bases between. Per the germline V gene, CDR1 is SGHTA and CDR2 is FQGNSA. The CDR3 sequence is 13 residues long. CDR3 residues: CASSSSRPGVAFF. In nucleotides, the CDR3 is TGTGCCAGCAGCTCTAGTCGGCCGGGGGTCGCTTTCTTT.

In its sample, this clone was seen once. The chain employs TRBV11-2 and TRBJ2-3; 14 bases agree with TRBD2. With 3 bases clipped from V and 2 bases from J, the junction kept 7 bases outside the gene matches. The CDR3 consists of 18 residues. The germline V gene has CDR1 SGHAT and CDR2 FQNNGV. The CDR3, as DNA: TGTGCCAGCAGCTTGCGGAGGACTAGCGGGGGGAACACAGATACGCAGTATTTT. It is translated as CASSLRRTSGGNTDTQYF.

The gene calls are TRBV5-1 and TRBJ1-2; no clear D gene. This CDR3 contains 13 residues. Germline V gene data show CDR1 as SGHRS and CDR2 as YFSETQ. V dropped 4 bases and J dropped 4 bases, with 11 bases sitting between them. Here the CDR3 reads CASSPSALYGYTF. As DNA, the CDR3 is TGCGCCAGCAGCCCTTCGGCACTCTATGGCTACACCTTC.

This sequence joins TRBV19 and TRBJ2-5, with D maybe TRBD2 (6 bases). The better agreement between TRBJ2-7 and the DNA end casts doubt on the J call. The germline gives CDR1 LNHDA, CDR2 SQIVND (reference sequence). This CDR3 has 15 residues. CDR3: CASSMGGTRTYEQYF. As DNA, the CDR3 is TGTGCCAGTAGTATGGGGGGAACACGGACCTACGAGCAGTACTTC.

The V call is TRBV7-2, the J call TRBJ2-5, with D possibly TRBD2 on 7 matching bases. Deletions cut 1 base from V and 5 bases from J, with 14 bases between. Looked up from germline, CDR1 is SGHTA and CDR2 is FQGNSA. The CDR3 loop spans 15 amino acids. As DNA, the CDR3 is TGTGCCAGCAGCTTAGGGGGGCAGGGAGGGGAGACCCAGTACTTC. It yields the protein CASSLGGQGGETQYF. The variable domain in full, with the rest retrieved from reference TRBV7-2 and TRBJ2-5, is GAGVSQSPSNKVTEKGKDVELRCDPISGHTALYWYRQSLGQGLEFLIYFQGNSAPDKSGLPSDRFSAERTGGSVSTLTIQRTQQEDSAVYLCASSLGGQGGETQYFGPGTRLLVL.

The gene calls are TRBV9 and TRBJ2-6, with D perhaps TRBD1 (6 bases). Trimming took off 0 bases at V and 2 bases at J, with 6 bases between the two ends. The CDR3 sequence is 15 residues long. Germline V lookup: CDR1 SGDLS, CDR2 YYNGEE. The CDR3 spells CASSVGTAGANVLTF. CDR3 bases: TGTGCCAGCAGCGTAGGGACAGCTGGGGCCAACGTCCTGACTTTC.

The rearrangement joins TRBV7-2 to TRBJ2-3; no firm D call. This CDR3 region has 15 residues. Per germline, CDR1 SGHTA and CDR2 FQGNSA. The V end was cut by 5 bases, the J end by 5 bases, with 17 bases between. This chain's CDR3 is CASSLGGVKGDTQYF. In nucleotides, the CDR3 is TGTGCCAGCAGCCTGGGTGGGGTAAAAGGAGATACGCAGTATTTT.

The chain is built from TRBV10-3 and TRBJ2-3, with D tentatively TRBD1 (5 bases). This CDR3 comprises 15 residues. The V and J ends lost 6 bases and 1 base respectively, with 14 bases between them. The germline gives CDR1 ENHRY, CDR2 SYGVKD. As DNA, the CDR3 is TGTGCCATCAGCGTCGGACACCCAGGCACAGATACGCAGTATTTT. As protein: CAISVGHPGTDTQYF.

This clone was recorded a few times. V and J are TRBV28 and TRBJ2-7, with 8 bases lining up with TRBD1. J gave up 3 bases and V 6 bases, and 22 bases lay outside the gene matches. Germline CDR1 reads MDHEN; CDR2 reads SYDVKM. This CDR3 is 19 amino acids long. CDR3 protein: CASSSILGTGFDLFYEQYF. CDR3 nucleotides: TGTGCCAGCAGCTCAATACTGGGGACAGGCTTCGACCTTTTCTACGAGCAGTACTTC.

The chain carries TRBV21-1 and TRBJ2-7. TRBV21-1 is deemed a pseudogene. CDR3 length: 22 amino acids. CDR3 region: CASTPRAHVLWHETQPCYEQYF. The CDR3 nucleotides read TGTGCCAGCACCCCCCGGGCCCACGTCCTCTGGCATGAGACCCAACCTTGCTACGAGCAGTACTTC.

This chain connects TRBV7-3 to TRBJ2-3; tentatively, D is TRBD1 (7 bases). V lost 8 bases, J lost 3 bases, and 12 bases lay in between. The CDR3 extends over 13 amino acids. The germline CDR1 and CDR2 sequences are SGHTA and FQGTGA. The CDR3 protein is CASSAGGTDTQYF. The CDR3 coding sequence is TGTGCCAGCTCAGCAGGGGGGACAGATACGCAGTATTTT.

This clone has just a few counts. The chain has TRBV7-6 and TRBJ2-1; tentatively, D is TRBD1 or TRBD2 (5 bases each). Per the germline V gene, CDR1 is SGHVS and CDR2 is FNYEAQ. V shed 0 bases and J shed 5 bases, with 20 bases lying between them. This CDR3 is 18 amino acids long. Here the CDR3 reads CASSLAIRGSAQNNEQFF. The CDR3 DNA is TGTGCCAGCAGCTTAGCTATCCGGGGCAGCGCCCAGAACAATGAGCAGTTCTTC.

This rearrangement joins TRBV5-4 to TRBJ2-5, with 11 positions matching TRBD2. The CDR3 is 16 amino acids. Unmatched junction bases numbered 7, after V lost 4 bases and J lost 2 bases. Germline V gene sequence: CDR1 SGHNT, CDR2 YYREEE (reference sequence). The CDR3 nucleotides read TGTGCCAGCAGCCGTGGGTCTAGCGGGAGGCAAGAGACCCAGTACTTC. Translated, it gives CASSRGSSGRQETQYF.